This entry lists 6 T cell receptor beta chains sequenced from one sample in a study of CXCR3-negative and CXCR3-positive naive CD8 T cells. Libraries of TRB cDNA were made by 5' RACE and carried UMIs. TCRdb reprocessed the 5' RACE reads and reports one entry per CDR3 protein, with no DNA. This sample's table has about 130,000 distinct CDR3 sequences. The material sequenced was naive CXCR3- CD8+ T cells from blood. The subset was: CD45RO-CCR7+CD27+CD95- naive CD8+ T cells lacking CXCR3 (TNR3-). These TCRs come from a human donor in good health. Some clones in this sample may be carry-over from other donors' samples.

J is TRBJ2-7 and V is TRBV7-9. Germline CDR1 reads SEHNR; CDR2 reads FQNEAQ (reference sequence). The CDR3 consists of 16 residues. CDR3 sequence: CASSSLLTPASYEQYF. The variable domain in full, with the rest retrieved from reference TRBV7-9 and TRBJ2-7, is DTGVSQNPRHKITKRGQNVTFRCDPISEHNRLYWYRQTLGQGPEFLTYFQNEAQLEKSRLLSDRFSAERPKGSFSTLEIQRTEQGDSAMYLCASSSLLTPASYEQYFGPGTRLTVT.

The J gene is TRBJ2-1, the V gene TRBV20-1; absent DNA, TCRdb's TRBD2 call cannot be checked. The germline CDR1 and CDR2 sequences are DFQATT and SNEGSKA (reference sequence). The CDR3 extends over 13 amino acids. CDR3 sequence reads: CSRGLAEDNEQFF.

The V and J genes are TRBV11-2 and TRBJ2-5. This CDR3 has 13 amino acids. Looked up from germline, CDR1 is SGHAT and CDR2 is FQNNGV. CDR3 amino acids: CASSLEYQETQYF. The entire variable domain, with the rest obtained from reference TRBV11-2 and TRBJ2-5, is as follows: EAGVAQSPRYKIIEKRQSVAFWCNPISGHATLYWYQQILGQGPKLLIQFQNNGVVDDSQLPKDRFSAERLKGVDSTLKIQPAKLEDSAVYLCASSLEYQETQYFGPGTRLLVL.

The CDR3 loop is CSAALRGDEQYF. The genes are TRBV29-1 and TRBJ2-7; TCRdb picks TRBD1, but there is no DNA to check that call. The CDR3 extends over 12 amino acids. CDR1 and CDR2 (germline): SQVTM, ANQGSEA.

The chain is built from TRBV15 and TRBJ2-3. Germline V gene sequence: CDR1 LNHNV, CDR2 YYDKDF (reference sequence). This CDR3 is built from 15 residues. CDR3 sequence reads: CATSRDLASTDTQYF.

The chain joins TRBV29-1 to TRBJ2-3; there is no DNA to check the TCRdb D call of TRBD2. CDR1 is SQVTM and CDR2 is ANQGSEA in the germline V gene. The CDR3 consists of 13 residues. CDR3 amino acids: CSVPPRNTDTQYF.